This T cell receptor (beta chain) is from a study of T-cell reconstitution after alpha-beta-depleted transplantation in children. A TCRbeta library incorporating unique molecular identifiers was prepared. TCRdb passed the PCR reads through MiXCR, listing each CDR3 protein once. The sample lists about 72,000 distinct CDR3 sequences, 7.3% seen once, with around 2.4% in the top ten. Per the germline V gene, CDR1 is SGHTS and CDR2 is YDEGEE. The CDR3 spans 11 residues. Trimming shortened V by 2 bases and J by 15 bases, and 12 bases separated the two germline ends. The material sequenced was PBMCs from the stem cell graft donor, taken from the stem cell graft. The sequence was collected from a human donor who donated a stem cell graft to a child with acute lymphoblastic leukemia. The V call is TRBV5-8, the J call TRBJ2-1; D gene uncertain. This chain's CDR3 is CASSLARDAFF. CDR3 nucleotides: TGTGCCAGCAGCTTAGCCCGAGATGCGTTCTTC.